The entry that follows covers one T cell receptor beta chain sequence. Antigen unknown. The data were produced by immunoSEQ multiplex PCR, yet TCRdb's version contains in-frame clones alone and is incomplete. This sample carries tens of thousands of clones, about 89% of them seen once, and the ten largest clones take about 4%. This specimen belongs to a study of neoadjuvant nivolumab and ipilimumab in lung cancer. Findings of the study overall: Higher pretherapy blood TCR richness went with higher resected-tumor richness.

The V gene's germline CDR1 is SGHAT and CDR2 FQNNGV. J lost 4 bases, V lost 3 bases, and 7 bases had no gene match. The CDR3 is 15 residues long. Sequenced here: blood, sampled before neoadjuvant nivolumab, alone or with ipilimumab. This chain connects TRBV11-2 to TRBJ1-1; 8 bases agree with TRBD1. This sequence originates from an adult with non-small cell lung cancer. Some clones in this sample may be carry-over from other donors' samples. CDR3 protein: CASSFSGGAGTEAFF. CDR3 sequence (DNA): TGTGCCAGCAGCTTCTCAGGGGGCGCCGGCACTGAAGCTTTCTTT.